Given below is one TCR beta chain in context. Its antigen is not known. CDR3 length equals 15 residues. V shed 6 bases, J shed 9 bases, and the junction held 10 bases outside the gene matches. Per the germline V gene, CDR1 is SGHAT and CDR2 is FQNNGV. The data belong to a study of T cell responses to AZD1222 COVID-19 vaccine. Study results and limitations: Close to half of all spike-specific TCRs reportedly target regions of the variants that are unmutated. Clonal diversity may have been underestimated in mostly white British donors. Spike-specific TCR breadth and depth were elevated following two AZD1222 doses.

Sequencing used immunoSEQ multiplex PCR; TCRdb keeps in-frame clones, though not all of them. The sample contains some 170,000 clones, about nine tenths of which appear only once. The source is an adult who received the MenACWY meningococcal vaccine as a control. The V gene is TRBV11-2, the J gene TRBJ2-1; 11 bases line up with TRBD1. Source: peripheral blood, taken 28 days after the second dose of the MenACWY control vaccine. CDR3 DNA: TGTGCCAGCAGTCTTCCGGGACAGGGGGTTGGTGAGCAGTTCTTC. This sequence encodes CASSLPGQGVGEQFF.